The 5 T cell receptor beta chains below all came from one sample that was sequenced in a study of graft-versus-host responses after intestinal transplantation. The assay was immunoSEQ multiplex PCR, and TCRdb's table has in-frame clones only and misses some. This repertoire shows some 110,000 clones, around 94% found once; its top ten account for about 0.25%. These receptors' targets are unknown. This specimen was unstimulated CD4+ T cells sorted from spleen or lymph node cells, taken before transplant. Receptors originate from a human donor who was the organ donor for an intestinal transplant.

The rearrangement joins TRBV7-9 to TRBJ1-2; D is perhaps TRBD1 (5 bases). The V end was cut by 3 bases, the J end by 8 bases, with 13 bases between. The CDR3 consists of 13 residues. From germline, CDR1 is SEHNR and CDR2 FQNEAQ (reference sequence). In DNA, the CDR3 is TGTGCCAGCAGCTTGGGGACCGTTTTCGGCTACACCTTC. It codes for CASSLGTVFGYTF.

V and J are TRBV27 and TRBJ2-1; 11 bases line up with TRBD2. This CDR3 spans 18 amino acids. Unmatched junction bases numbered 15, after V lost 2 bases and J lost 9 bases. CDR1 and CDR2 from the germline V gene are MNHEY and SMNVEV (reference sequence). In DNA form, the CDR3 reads TGTGCCAGCAGTTTAACTAGCGGGAGCTCCACGACTTTCCGTGAGCAGTTCTTC. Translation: CASSLTSGSSTTFREQFF.

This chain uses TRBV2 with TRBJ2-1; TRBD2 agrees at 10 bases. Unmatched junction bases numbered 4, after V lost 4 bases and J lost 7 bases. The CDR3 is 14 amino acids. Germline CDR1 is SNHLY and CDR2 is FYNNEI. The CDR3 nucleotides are TGTGCCAGCAGTGCGGAACTAGCGGGGAATGAGCAGTTCTTC. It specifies CASSAELAGNEQFF.

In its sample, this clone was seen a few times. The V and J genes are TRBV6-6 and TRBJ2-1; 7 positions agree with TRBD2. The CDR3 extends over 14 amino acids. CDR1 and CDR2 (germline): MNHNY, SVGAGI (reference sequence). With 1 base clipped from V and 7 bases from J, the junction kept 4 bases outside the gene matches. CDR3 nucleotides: TGTGCCAGCAGTTACTTTAGCGGGCAAAATGAGCAGTTCTTC. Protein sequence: CASSYFSGQNEQFF.

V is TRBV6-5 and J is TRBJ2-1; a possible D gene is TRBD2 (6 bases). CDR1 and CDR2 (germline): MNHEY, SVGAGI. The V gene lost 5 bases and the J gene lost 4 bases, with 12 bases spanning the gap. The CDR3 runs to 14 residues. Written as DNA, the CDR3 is TGTGCCAGCAGTGAGCGGGTATTGTACAATGAGCAGTTCTTC. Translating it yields CASSERVLYNEQFF.